The source of this T cell receptor (beta chain) is a study of cytomegalovirus exposure and HLA in healthy donors. Study at large: As released early, the data held 70 million to 95 million unique TCRs from HLA-typed donors. Whole-study results and caveats: A later examination showed that TCR association rates differed by HLA locus, with DRB1 most and HLA-C fewest.

The PCR was carried out with 60 Vbeta primers and 13 Jbeta primers. In the original processing: Approximately 79 million unique TCR beta chains, about 10 million of them shared, were counted by a later analysis. Using immunoSEQ multiplex PCR, the repertoire was profiled, and TCRdb retains in-frame clones only, with some absent. V, J and clone size are those of that table, while D and trimming were read from the DNA. The sample includes about 130,000 clones, around two thirds of them seen just once. As regards this clone: What it binds is unknown.

CDR1 is SEHNR, CDR2 FQNEAQ, per germline (reference sequence). The CDR3 has 12 amino acids. Trimming took 7 bases from V and 7 from J; bases not matched to a gene: 3. The receptor was derived from a man between 18 and 29 years old in good health and CMV-seropositive. V gene TRBV7-9 combines with J gene TRBJ2-2; TRBD2 agrees at 7 bases. Sequenced: PBMCs. This CDR3 reads CASTTGGGELFF. DNA for the CDR3: TGTGCCAGCACCACGGGGGGCGGGGAGCTGTTTTTT.